This T cell receptor (beta chain) appears in the sequencing data of a study of blood T cell repertoires in COVID-19. The germline gives CDR1 KGHDR, CDR2 SFDVKD. This CDR3 has 21 residues. Trimming at V came to 7 bases and at J to 0 bases, leaving 21 bases not matched to a gene. The method was immunoSEQ multiplex PCR; TCRdb's version includes in-frame clones alone and lacks a portion of them. The data hold fewer than 400,000 clones, with approximately 89% observed a single time. Participants' reported clinical history set cohort assignment. The chain has TRBV24-1 and TRBJ1-5; 9 positions match TRBD1. The TCR was taken from a man aged 25-45 years who had recovered from COVID-19. Material for sequencing was PBMCs or T cells enriched from blood (not recorded which). The CDR3: CATSHTLTRDRETLSNQPQHF. The CDR3 bases are TGTGCCACCAGCCACACGTTAACCCGGGACAGGGAAACCCTTAGCAATCAGCCCCAGCATTTT.